The present T cell receptor beta chain was sequenced within a study of blood T cell repertoires in COVID-19. The overall study: Both acute and convalescent COVID-19 samples were obtained from the United States, Italy and Spain. The cDNA or gDNA used as material had been derived from T cells, B-cell-depleted T cells, or PBMCs.

This clone was observed a handful of times. As originally analysed: Counts of nucleated cells, estimated from reference gene primer amplification, were obtained. Measured with immunoSEQ multiplex PCR; TCRdb has only the in-frame clones, and not every one. V and J calls plus clone size are reproduced from that table; the DNA served to infer D and trimming. Of 350,000 to 500,000 clones detected, roughly 89% appear once; the ten largest clones hold 0.8% to 1%. The germline CDR1 and CDR2 sequences are KGHDR and SFDVKD. Trimming left V 4 bases short and J 3 bases short, with 12 bases between. CDR3 length: 16 amino acids. The Seattle patients, enrolled during active infection, were followed longitudinally.

This TCR was recovered from a young man with COVID-19, enrolled during active disease. V is TRBV24-1 and J is TRBJ1-6; weak D call: TRBD1 (5 bases). The sequencing sample was made of peripheral blood. This CDR3 reads CATSDSRGGYNSPLHF. CDR3 coding DNA: TGTGCCACCAGTGACTCAAGGGGCGGCTATAATTCACCCCTCCACTTT.